This TCR beta chain is drawn from a study of control samples from healthy donors and cancer patients. This clone has only one observation. TCRdb's copy holds only in-frame clones and misses some; the assay was immunoSEQ multiplex PCR. The profile shows some 95,000 clones, 79% of them singletons. The length of the CDR3 is 13 residues. Per the germline V gene, CDR1 is KGHDR and CDR2 is SFDVKD. Between the trimmed V and J ends, which lost 5 bases and 4 bases, there was a span of 9 bases. Input material: blood. The sequence came from a woman in her 30s in good health. This rearrangement joins TRBV24-1 to TRBJ2-3, with no clear D. CDR3 region: CATSALGPDTQYF. In DNA, the CDR3 is TGTGCCACCAGTGCTCTGGGCCCAGATACGCAGTATTTT.